This is a list of T cell receptor beta chains from one sample in a study of T-cell reconstitution after alpha-beta-depleted transplantation in children. TCRdb processed the PCR reads anew with MiXCR; each CDR3 protein has one entry. The sample shows 610,000 or so distinct CDR3 sequences, about a quarter of them seen only once. The sample consisted of PBMCs, taken before TCRalphabeta/CD19-depleted stem cell transplant. The receptors here all came from a boy under three years old with Wiskott-Aldrich syndrome, due to receive a stem cell transplant. Both conserved end residues are part of each CDR3. The D gene is left open where the match is weak. The listing skips clone size in some rows; elsewhere it reads once, few, many or a size class.

V gene: TRBV20-1; clone size: few; J gene: TRBJ1-4; D gene: TRBD1; CDR3 protein: CSARGPGTGGGEKLFF; CDR3 DNA: TGCAGTGCTAGAGGTCCCGGGACAGGGGGCGGTGAAAAACTGTTTTTT
V gene: TRBV27; clone size: many; J gene: TRBJ2-7; D gene: .; CDR3 protein: CASGQGYEQYF; CDR3 DNA: TGTGCCAGCGGGCAGGGGTACGAGCAGTACTTC
V gene: TRBV18; clone size: .; J gene: TRBJ2-7; D gene: TRBD2; CDR3 protein: CASSPPSGNEQYF; CDR3 DNA: TGTGCCAGCTCACCACCGAGCGGGAACGAGCAGTACTTC
V gene: TRBV7-6; clone size: .; J gene: TRBJ1-1; D gene: .; CDR3 protein: CASSPQSNTEAFF; CDR3 DNA: TGTGCCAGCAGCCCCCAGAGCAACACTGAAGCTTTCTTT
V gene: TRBV5-6; clone size: .; J gene: TRBJ1-2; D gene: TRBD1; CDR3 protein: CASSLISRTGYGYTF; CDR3 DNA: TGTGCCAGCAGCTTGATATCTAGGACAGGCTATGGCTACACCTTC
V gene: TRBV12-3/TRBV12-4; clone size: few; J gene: TRBJ2-7; D gene: .; CDR3 protein: CASSPRTANYEQYF; CDR3 DNA: TGTGCCAGCAGCCCAAGGACAGCGAACTACGAGCAGTACTTC
V gene: TRBV28; clone size: few; J gene: TRBJ1-1; D gene: .; CDR3 protein: CASSPWTRMNTEAFF; CDR3 DNA: TGTGCCAGCAGTCCGTGGACAAGAATGAACACTGAAGCTTTCTTT
V gene: TRBV3-1; clone size: .; J gene: TRBJ1-3; D gene: .; CDR3 protein: CASSQERSSGNTIYF; CDR3 DNA: TGTGCCAGCAGCCAAGAGCGGAGCTCTGGAAACACCATATATTTT
V gene: TRBV28; clone size: .; J gene: TRBJ2-3; D gene: .; CDR3 protein: CASRGPPHTQYF; CDR3 DNA: TGTGCCAGCAGAGGACCCCCGCATACGCAGTATTTT
V gene: TRBV5-1; clone size: few; J gene: TRBJ2-1; D gene: TRBD2; CDR3 protein: CASSLDVASGRNEQFF; CDR3 DNA: TGCGCCAGCAGCTTGGATGTGGCTAGCGGCCGCAATGAGCAGTTCTTC
V gene: TRBV7-2; clone size: .; J gene: TRBJ2-1; D gene: TRBD2; CDR3 protein: CASSLVAGVNDEQFF; CDR3 DNA: TGTGCCAGCAGCTTAGTAGCGGGAGTAAACGATGAGCAGTTCTTC
V gene: TRBV3-1; clone size: few; J gene: TRBJ2-1; D gene: .; CDR3 protein: CASSQGLGLYNEQFF; CDR3 DNA: TGTGCCAGCAGCCAAGGTCTGGGCCTCTACAATGAGCAGTTCTTC
V gene: TRBV10-3; clone size: few; J gene: TRBJ2-5; D gene: .; CDR3 protein: CAISDRLGGQETQYF; CDR3 DNA: TGTGCCATCAGTGATCGGTTGGGGGGACAAGAGACCCAGTACTTC
V gene: TRBV12-3/TRBV12-4; clone size: .; J gene: TRBJ1-5; D gene: .; CDR3 protein: CASSWGQQNQPQHF; CDR3 DNA: TGTGCCAGCAGTTGGGGACAACAAAATCAGCCCCAGCATTTT
V gene: TRBV4-1; clone size: few; J gene: TRBJ1-6; D gene: .; CDR3 protein: CASSQDPGDDHNSPLHF; CDR3 DNA: TGCGCCAGCAGCCAAGACCCAGGGGACGATCATAATTCACCCCTCCACTTT
V gene: TRBV7-9; clone size: few; J gene: TRBJ1-1; D gene: .; CDR3 protein: CASSLSGGYKYTEAFF; CDR3 DNA: TGTGCCAGCAGCTTATCTGGGGGGTATAAGTACACTGAAGCTTTCTTT
V gene: TRBV20-1; clone size: .; J gene: TRBJ2-2; D gene: .; CDR3 protein: CSATPGQPNTGELFF; CDR3 DNA: TGCAGTGCAACTCCGGGACAACCGAACACCGGGGAGCTGTTTTTT
V gene: TRBV5-1; clone size: few; J gene: TRBJ2-7; D gene: .; CDR3 protein: CASSLEGASEHEQYF; CDR3 DNA: TGCGCCAGCAGCTTGGAAGGGGCTAGCGAGCACGAGCAGTACTTC
V gene: TRBV5-6; clone size: .; J gene: TRBJ2-4; D gene: .; CDR3 protein: CASSSPGTKNIQYF; CDR3 DNA: TGTGCCAGCAGCTCCCCAGGGACCAAAAACATTCAGTACTTC
V gene: TRBV5-1; clone size: few; J gene: TRBJ2-3; D gene: TRBD2; CDR3 protein: CASRVRGLAGSWTDTQYF; CDR3 DNA: TGCGCCAGCAGGGTGAGGGGACTAGCGGGATCTTGGACAGATACGCAGTATTTT
V gene: TRBV9; clone size: .; J gene: TRBJ2-1; D gene: .; CDR3 protein: CASSVAGGWANEQFF; CDR3 DNA: TGTGCCAGCAGCGTAGCGGGGGGCTGGGCCAATGAGCAGTTCTTC
V gene: TRBV15; clone size: few; J gene: TRBJ2-5; D gene: .; CDR3 protein: CATSRVPGRQETQYF; CDR3 DNA: TGTGCCACCAGCAGAGTGCCAGGGAGGCAAGAGACCCAGTACTTC
V gene: TRBV12-3/TRBV12-4; clone size: many; J gene: TRBJ2-3; D gene: .; CDR3 protein: CASRGRTDTQYF; CDR3 DNA: TGTGCCAGCAGGGGCCGCACAGATACGCAGTATTTT
V gene: TRBV4-1; clone size: few; J gene: TRBJ1-1; D gene: .; CDR3 protein: CASSQRVHLNTEAFF; CDR3 DNA: TGCGCCAGCAGCCAACGGGTCCATTTGAACACTGAAGCTTTCTTT
V gene: TRBV27; clone size: .; J gene: TRBJ2-1; D gene: .; CDR3 protein: CASSWQGPSGYYNEQFF; CDR3 DNA: TGTGCCAGCAGTTGGCAGGGGCCTAGCGGCTATTACAATGAGCAGTTCTTC
V gene: TRBV27; clone size: .; J gene: TRBJ2-7; D gene: .; CDR3 protein: CASSSGSYYEQYF; CDR3 DNA: TGTGCCAGCAGTTCAGGGTCCTACTACGAGCAGTACTTC
V gene: TRBV20-1; clone size: .; J gene: TRBJ1-5; D gene: .; CDR3 protein: CSALDRNSNQPQHF; CDR3 DNA: TGCAGTGCCCTAGACCGAAATAGCAATCAGCCCCAGCATTTT
V gene: TRBV18; clone size: .; J gene: TRBJ2-5; D gene: .; CDR3 protein: CASSPSHLRLGETQYF; CDR3 DNA: TGTGCCAGCTCACCTAGTCACTTGAGGTTGGGAGAGACCCAGTACTTC
V gene: TRBV20-1; clone size: .; J gene: TRBJ2-3; D gene: TRBD2; CDR3 protein: CSARFGRRADTQYF; CDR3 DNA: TGCAGTGCTAGATTCGGGAGGAGGGCAGATACGCAGTATTTT
V gene: TRBV5-1; clone size: few; J gene: TRBJ2-1; D gene: .; CDR3 protein: CASSLGGITYNEQFF; CDR3 DNA: TGCGCCAGCAGCTTAGGTGGGATTACCTACAATGAGCAGTTCTTC
V gene: TRBV27; clone size: few; J gene: TRBJ1-1; D gene: TRBD1; CDR3 protein: CASSLLGQGPAFF; CDR3 DNA: TGTGCCAGCAGTTTATTGGGACAGGGCCCAGCTTTCTTT